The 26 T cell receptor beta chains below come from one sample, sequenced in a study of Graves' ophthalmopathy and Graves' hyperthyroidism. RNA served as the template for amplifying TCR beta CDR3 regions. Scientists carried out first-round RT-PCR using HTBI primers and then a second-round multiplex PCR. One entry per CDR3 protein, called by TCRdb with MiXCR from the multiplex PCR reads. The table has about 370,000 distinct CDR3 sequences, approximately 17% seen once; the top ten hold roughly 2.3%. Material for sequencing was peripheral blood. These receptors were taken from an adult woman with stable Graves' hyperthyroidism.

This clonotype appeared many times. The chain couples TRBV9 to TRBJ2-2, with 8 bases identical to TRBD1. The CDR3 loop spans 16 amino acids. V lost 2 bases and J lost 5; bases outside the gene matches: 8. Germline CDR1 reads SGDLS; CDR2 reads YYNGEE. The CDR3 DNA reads TGTGCCAGCAGCGTCCACGGACAGGGTTTGACCGGGGAGCTGTTTTTT. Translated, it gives CASSVHGQGLTGELFF.

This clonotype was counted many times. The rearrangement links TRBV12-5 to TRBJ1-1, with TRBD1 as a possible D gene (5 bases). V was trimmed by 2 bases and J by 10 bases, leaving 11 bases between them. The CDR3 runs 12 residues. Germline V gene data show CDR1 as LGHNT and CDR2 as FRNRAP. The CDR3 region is CASGLRDPAAFF. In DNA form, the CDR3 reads TGTGCTAGTGGTTTGCGGGACCCGGCAGCTTTCTTT.

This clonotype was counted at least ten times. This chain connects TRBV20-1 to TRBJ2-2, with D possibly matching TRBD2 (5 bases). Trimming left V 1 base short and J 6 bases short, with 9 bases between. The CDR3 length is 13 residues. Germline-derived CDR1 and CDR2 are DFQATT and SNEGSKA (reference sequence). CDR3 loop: CSARALRAGELFF. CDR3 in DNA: TGCAGTGCTAGAGCCTTGAGGGCCGGGGAGCTGTTTTTT.

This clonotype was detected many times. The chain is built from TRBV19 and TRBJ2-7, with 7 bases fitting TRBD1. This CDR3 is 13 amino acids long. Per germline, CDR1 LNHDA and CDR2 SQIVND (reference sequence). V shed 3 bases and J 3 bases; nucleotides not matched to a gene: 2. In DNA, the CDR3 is TGTGCCAGTAGTATCGGGACAGACTACGAGCAGTACTTC. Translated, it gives CASSIGTDYEQYF.

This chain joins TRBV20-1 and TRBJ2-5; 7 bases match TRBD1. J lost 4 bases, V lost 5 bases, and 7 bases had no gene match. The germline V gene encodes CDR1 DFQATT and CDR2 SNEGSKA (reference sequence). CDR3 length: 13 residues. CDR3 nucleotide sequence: TGCAGTGCTCAAGGGGGCTCAGGAGAGACCCAGTACTTC. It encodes CSAQGGSGETQYF.

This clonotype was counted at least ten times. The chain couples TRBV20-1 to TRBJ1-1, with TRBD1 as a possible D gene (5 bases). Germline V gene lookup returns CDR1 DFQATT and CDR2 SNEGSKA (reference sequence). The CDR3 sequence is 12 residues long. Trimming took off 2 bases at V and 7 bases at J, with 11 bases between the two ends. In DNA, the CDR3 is TGCAGTGCTAGAAGACAGACCCTTGAAGCTTTCTTT. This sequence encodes CSARRQTLEAFF.

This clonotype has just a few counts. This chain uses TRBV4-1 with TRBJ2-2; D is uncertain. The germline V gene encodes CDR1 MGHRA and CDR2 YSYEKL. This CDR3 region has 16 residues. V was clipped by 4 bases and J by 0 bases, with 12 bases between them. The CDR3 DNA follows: TGCGCCAGCAGCCGCGGCGTAGCAGCGAACACCGGGGAGCTGTTTTTT. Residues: CASSRGVAANTGELFF.

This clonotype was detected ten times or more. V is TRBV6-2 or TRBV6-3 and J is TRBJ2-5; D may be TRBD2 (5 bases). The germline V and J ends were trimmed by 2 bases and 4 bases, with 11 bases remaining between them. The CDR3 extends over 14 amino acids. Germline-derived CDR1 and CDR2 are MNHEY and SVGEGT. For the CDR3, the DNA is TGTGCCAGCAGTTACAGTCGGGATCGAGAGACCCAGTACTTC. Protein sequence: CASSYSRDRETQYF.

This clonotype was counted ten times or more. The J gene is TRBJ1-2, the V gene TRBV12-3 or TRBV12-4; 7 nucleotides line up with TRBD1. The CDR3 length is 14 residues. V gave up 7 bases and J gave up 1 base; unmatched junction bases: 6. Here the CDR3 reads CASTRDRVNYGYTF. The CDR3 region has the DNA TGTGCCAGCACCAGGGACAGAGTTAACTATGGCTACACCTTC.

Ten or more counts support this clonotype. CDR3 coding DNA: TGCAGTGCTAGAGCGGCTGGAGGACTCTCCTACGAGCAGTACTTC. Protein product: CSARAAGGLSYEQYF. The chain employs TRBV20-1 and TRBJ2-7; tentative D call: TRBD2 (5 bases). The CDR3 extends over 15 amino acids. From germline, CDR1 is DFQATT and CDR2 SNEGSKA (reference sequence). Trimming took 1 base from V and 0 from J, leaving 13 bases between them.

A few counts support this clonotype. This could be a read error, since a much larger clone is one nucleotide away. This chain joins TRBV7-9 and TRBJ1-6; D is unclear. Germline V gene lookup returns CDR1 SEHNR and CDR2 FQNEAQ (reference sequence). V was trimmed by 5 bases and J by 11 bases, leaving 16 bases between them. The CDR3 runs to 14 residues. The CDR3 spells CASSRAGDSAPLHF. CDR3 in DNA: TGTGCCAGCAGCCGTGCTGGGGATTCGGCACCCCTCCACTTT.

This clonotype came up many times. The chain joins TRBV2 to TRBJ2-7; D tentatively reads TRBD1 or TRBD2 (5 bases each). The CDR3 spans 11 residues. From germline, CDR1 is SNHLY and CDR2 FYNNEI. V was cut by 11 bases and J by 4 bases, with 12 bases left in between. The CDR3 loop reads CAGTETYEQYF. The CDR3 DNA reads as TGTGCCGGGACCGAAACTTACGAGCAGTACTTC.

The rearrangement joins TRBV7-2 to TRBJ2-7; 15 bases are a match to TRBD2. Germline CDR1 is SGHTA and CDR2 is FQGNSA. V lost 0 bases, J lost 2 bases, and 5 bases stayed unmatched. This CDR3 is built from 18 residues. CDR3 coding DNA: TGTGCCAGCAGCTTAGCGTCGGGACTAGCGGGAGGAGCCTACGAGCAGTACTTC. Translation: CASSLASGLAGGAYEQYF.

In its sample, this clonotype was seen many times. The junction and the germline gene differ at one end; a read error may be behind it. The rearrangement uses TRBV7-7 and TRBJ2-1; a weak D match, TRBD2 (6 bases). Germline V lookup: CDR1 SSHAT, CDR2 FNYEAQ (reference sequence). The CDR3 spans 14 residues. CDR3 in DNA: TGTGCTAGCAGCTTAGCCTTGCGGGGCTATGAGCAGTTCTTC. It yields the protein CASSLALRGYEQFF.

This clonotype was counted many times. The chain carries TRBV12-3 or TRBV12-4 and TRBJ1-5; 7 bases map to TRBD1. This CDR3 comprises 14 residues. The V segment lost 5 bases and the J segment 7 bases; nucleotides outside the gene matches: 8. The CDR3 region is CASSPDRAEQPQHF. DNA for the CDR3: TGTGCCAGCAGTCCTGACAGGGCGGAACAGCCCCAGCATTTT.

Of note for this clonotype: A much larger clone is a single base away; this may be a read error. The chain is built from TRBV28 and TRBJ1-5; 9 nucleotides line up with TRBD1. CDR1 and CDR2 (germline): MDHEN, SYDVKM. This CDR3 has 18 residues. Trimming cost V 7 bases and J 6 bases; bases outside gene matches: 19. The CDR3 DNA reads TGTGCCAGCATCACTCTAACTGGGACAGGGACTCTTCGTCAGCCCCAGCATTTT. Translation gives CASITLTGTGTLRQPQHF.

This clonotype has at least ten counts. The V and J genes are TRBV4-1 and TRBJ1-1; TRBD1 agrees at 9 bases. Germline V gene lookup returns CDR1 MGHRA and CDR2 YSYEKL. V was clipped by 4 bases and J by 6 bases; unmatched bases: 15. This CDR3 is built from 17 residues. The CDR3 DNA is TGCGCCAGCAGCCTCCGGGACAGGGATTATTCTTTGGCTGAAGCTTTCTTT. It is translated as CASSLRDRDYSLAEAFF.

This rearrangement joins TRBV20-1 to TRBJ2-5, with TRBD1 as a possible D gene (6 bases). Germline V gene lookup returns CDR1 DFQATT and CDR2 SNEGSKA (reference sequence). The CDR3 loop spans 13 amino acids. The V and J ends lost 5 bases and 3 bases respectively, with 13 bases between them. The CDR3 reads CSARDTTKETQYF. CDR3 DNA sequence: TGCAGTGCTCGGGACACCACAAAAGAGACCCAGTACTTC.

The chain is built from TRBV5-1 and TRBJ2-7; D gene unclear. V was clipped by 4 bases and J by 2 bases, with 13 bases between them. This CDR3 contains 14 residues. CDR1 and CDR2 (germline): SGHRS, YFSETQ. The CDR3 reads CASSPGGQTYEQYF. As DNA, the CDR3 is TGCGCCAGCAGCCCTGGCGGCCAGACCTACGAGCAGTACTTC. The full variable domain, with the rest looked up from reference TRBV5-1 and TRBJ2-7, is KAGVTQTPRYLIKTRGQQVTLSCSPISGHRSVSWYQQTPGQGLQFLFEYFSETQRNKGNFPGRFSGRQFSNSRSEMNVSTLELGDSALYLCASSPGGQTYEQYFGPGTRLTVT.

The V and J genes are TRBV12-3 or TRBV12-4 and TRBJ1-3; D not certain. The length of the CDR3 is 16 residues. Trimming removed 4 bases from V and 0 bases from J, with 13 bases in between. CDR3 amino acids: CASSYGQAYSGNTIYF. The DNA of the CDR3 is TGTGCCAGCAGTTACGGTCAGGCCTACTCTGGAAACACCATATATTTT.

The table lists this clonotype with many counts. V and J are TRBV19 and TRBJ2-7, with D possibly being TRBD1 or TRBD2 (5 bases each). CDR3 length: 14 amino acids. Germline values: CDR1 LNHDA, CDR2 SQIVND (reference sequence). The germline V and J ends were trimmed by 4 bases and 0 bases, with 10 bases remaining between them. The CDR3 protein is CASSTAGSSYEQYF. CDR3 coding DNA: TGTGCCAGTAGTACGGCAGGGAGCTCCTACGAGCAGTACTTC.

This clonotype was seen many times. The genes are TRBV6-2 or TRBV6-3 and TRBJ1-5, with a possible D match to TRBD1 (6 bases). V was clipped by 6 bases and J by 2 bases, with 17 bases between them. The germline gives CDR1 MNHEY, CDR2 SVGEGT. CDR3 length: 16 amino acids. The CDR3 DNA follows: TGTGCCAGCAGGAGCCTCAAGGACAGCCGCAATCAGCCCCAGCATTTT. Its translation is CASRSLKDSRNQPQHF.

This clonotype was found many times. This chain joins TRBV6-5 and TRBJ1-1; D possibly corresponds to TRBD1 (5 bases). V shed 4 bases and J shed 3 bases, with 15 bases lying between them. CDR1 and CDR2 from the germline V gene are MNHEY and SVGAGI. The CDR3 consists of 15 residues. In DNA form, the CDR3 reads TGTGCCAGCAGTTTCCGGGGGGGGTACTACACTGAAGCTTTCTTT. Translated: CASSFRGGYYTEAFF.

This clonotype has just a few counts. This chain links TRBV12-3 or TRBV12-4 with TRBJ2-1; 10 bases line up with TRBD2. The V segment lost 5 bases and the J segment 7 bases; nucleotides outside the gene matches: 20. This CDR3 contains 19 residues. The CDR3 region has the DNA TGTGCCAGCAGTCGCGGGCGCCCGAGGACTAGCGGTATCGGGAATGAGCAGTTCTTC. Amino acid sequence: CASSRGRPRTSGIGNEQFF.

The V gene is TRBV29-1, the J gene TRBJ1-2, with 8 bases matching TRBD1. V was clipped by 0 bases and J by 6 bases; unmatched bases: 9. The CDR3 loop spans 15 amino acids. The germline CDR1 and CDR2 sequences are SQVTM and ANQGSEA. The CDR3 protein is CSVEDSRGRTDGYTF. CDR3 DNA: TGCAGCGTTGAAGATTCCAGGGGGCGGACCGATGGCTACACCTTC.

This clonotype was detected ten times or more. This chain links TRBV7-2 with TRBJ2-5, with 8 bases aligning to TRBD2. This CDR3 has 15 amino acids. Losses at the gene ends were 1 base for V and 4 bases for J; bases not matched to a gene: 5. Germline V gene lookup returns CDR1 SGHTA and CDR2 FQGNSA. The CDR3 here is CASSLVPLAGETQYF. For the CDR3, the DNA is TGTGCCAGCAGCTTAGTACCGCTAGCGGGAGAGACCCAGTACTTC.